The 12 T cell receptor beta chains given below trace back to one sample, sequenced in a study of cytomegalovirus exposure and HLA in healthy donors. Method: immunoSEQ multiplex PCR; TCRdb's copy keeps in-frame clones and lacks some. This sample has about 170,000 clones, with roughly 89% found just once. Source material: PBMCs. These receptors came from a woman aged 18 to 35 in good health and CMV-seropositive.

The chain carries TRBV7-2 and TRBJ2-6; perhaps TRBD2 as D (6 bases). V lost 1 base and J lost 2, with 6 bases in between. The CDR3 loop spans 15 amino acids. CDR1 is SGHTA, CDR2 FQGNSA, per germline. Written as DNA, the CDR3 is TGTGCCAGCAGCTTAGGGAGGGCTGGGGCCAACGTCCTGACTTTC. It codes for CASSLGRAGANVLTF. Together with reference TRBV7-2 and TRBJ2-6, the CDR3 gives the full variable domain: GAGVSQSPSNKVTEKGKDVELRCDPISGHTALYWYRQSLGQGLEFLIYFQGNSAPDKSGLPSDRFSAERTGGSVSTLTIQRTQQEDSAVYLCASSLGRAGANVLTFGAGSRLTVL.

The chain has TRBV5-1 and TRBJ2-1; no definite D call. The CDR3 runs to 19 residues. The V and J ends lost 1 base and 0 bases respectively, with 20 bases between them. CDR1 SGHRS and CDR2 YFSETQ come from the germline V gene. CDR3 DNA sequence: TGCGCCAGCAGCTTGCCCCCGAAGCGCGCCCCGAGCTCCTACAATGAGCAGTTCTTC. Its protein product is CASSLPPKRAPSSYNEQFF.

The V gene is TRBV2, the J gene TRBJ2-3; 7 nucleotides line up with TRBD2. V was clipped by 6 bases and J by 9 bases; unmatched bases: 6. CDR3 length equals 12 residues. Germline V gene sequence: CDR1 SNHLY, CDR2 FYNNEI. CDR3 sequence (DNA): TGTGCCAGCAGGTCTTCTAGCGGAACGCAGTATTTT. It yields the protein CASRSSSGTQYF.

The rearrangement joins TRBV7-2 to TRBJ2-3; TRBD2 is a possible D gene (5 bases). The CDR3 has 18 residues. V shed 6 bases and J shed 4 bases, with 26 bases lying between them. Germline V gives CDR1 SGHTA, CDR2 FQGNSA. The CDR3 bases are TGTGCCAGCAGTCGGACTTCTATAGCGCGGAGGCCCGCAGATACGCAGTATTTT. Residues: CASSRTSIARRPADTQYF.

To note about this clone: Other DNA sequences from this sample encode an identical CDR3 as well. The V and J genes are TRBV11-3 and TRBJ1-2; a weak D match, TRBD1 (5 bases). CDR1 is SGHNT, CDR2 YENEEA, per germline. The V gene lost 3 bases and the J gene lost 3 bases, with 8 bases spanning the gap. The CDR3 length is 13 residues. CDR3 nucleotides: TGTGCCAGCAGCTTGGGGGGAGACTATGGCTACACCTTC. It specifies CASSLGGDYGYTF.

The rearrangement joins TRBV9 to TRBJ2-7; tentative D call: TRBD1 (7 bases). The germline CDR1 and CDR2 sequences are SGDLS and YYNGEE. With 4 bases removed from V and 5 bases from J, the gap between germline ends came to 16 bases. The CDR3 is 14 residues long. CDR3 in DNA: TGTGCCAGCAGCCCGACAGGGAGGTTCCACGAGCAGTACTTC. It translates to CASSPTGRFHEQYF.

The chain has TRBV6-5 and TRBJ2-7; weak D call: TRBD1 (5 bases). The CDR3 is 13 residues long. Deletions cut 6 bases from V and 0 bases from J, with 9 bases between. Per germline, CDR1 MNHEY and CDR2 SVGAGI. The DNA for the CDR3 is TGTGCCAGCAGCTACGGACACTCCTACGAGCAGTACTTC. Translated: CASSYGHSYEQYF.

This chain's CDR3 is CASSPTGESGYTF. The DNA of the CDR3 is TGCGCCAGCAGCCCAACAGGGGAAAGTGGCTACACCTTC. J is TRBJ1-2 and V is TRBV4-1; 7 bases fit TRBD1. Trimming removed 4 bases from V and 7 bases from J; junction bases left unmatched: 6. Germline lookup yields CDR1 MGHRA and CDR2 YSYEKL. CDR3 size: 13 residues.

The rearrangement links TRBV27 to TRBJ2-7; 13 bases agree with TRBD2. The CDR3 has 16 amino acids. V was clipped by 5 bases and J by 1 base; unmatched bases: 5. Germline-derived CDR1 and CDR2 are MNHEY and SMNVEV (reference sequence). Written as DNA, the CDR3 is TGTGCCAGCAGTCCCCAGGGACTAGCGGGATCCTACGAGCAGTACTTC. Translating it yields CASSPQGLAGSYEQYF.

The V call is TRBV4-2, the J call TRBJ2-3, with 7 bases lining up with TRBD1. This CDR3 has 16 residues. V lost 3 bases and J lost 2; bases outside the gene matches: 8. CDR1 LGHNA and CDR2 YNFKEQ come from the germline V gene. The CDR3 reads CASSQDFGTDTDTQYF. As DNA, the CDR3 is TGTGCCAGCAGCCAGGATTTTGGGACAGACACAGATACGCAGTATTTT.

The CDR3 region is CASQGSVSGNTIYF. CDR3 nucleotide sequence: TGTGCCAGCCAAGGCAGCGTCTCTGGAAACACCATATATTTT. This sequence joins TRBV6-5 and TRBJ1-3; D gene unclear. This CDR3 is built from 14 residues. With 8 bases removed from V and 0 bases from J, the gap between germline ends came to 11 bases. CDR1 MNHEY and CDR2 SVGAGI come from the germline V gene.

The genes are TRBV4-1 and TRBJ1-5, with D uncertain. The CDR3 spans 15 residues. CDR1 is MGHRA and CDR2 is YSYEKL in the germline V gene. Between the trimmed V and J ends, which lost 1 base and 9 bases, there was a span of 16 bases. CDR3 coding DNA: TGCGCCAGCAGCCAAGGGCAGCAGAGGGAATGGCCCCAGCATTTT. Its translation: CASSQGQQREWPQHF.